The sequence of this T cell receptor beta chain was determined in a study of T cells in localized non-small cell lung cancer. Some clones are missing from TCRdb's copy, which holds only in-frame ones; the method was immunoSEQ multiplex PCR. The repertoire includes under 55,000 clones, roughly 90% of them detected once, and more than 9% sits in the top ten. Germline CDR1 reads LNHNV; CDR2 reads YYDKDF (reference sequence). The CDR3 runs to 15 residues. The V and J ends lost 1 base and 4 bases, in that order; junction bases with no gene match: 5. Concerning this clone: Its antigen is as yet unknown.

Study-level findings and limits: Appearances in adjacent lung were noted for a median roughly 58 of the top 100 tumor clones. There was higher T cell clonality in uninvolved adjacent lung than in tumor, and it was highest there. In the blood, greater T cell density corresponded to longer overall survival.

The chain couples TRBV15 to TRBJ2-5; the match to TRBD1 covers 8 bases. Sequences were derived from PBMCs, sampled before any cancer treatment. This sequence originates from a woman aged 35 to 70 with stage II lung adenocarcinoma. CDR3 sequence: CATSRARTGRETQYF. The CDR3 DNA follows: TGTGCCACCAGCAGAGCTAGGACAGGGCGAGAGACCCAGTACTTC.